This is a list of T cell receptor beta chains from one sample in a study of post-analysis software for immune sequencing data. TCRdb recomputed calls from the PCR reads with MiXCR, one row per CDR3 protein. The table has some 700,000 distinct CDR3 sequences, 55% to 70% seen once; the top ten hold about 10%. Specimen: blood. These receptors all stem from a girl aged 2-10 years with multiple sclerosis. The CDR3 runs from the conserved cysteine through the conserved F or W. Each record gives: D gene, J gene, clone size, V gene, CDR3 protein, CDR3 DNA. D genes are given only for firm matches. The size field is filled for only some rows; it gives once, few, many or a size class.

>-|TRBJ2-5|-|TRBV29-1
CSSNRGETQYF
TGCAGCTCCAACCGGGGAGAGACCCAGTACTTC
>-|TRBJ1-1|-|TRBV7-2
CASSLSTGRENTEAFF
TGTGCCAGCAGCTTATCTACAGGGAGGGAGAACACTGAAGCTTTCTTT
>-|TRBJ2-1|-|TRBV7-6
CASSRTQFEQFF
TGTGCCAGCAGCCGGACGCAGTTTGAGCAGTTCTTC
>TRBD1|TRBJ2-1|-|TRBV3-1
CASSQPGQGLPNEQFF
TGTGCCAGCAGCCAACCGGGACAGGGACTTCCCAATGAGCAGTTCTTC
>-|TRBJ2-5|-|TRBV12-3/TRBV12-4
CASSFSDQINQETQYF
TGTGCCAGCAGTTTCTCGGACCAGATCAATCAAGAGACCCAGTACTTC
>-|TRBJ2-1|-|TRBV20-1
CSAAGTSHEQFF
TGCAGTGCCGCGGGGACTTCACATGAGCAGTTCTTC
>-|TRBJ2-5|-|TRBV20-1
CSARAPRGQETQYF
TGCAGTGCTAGAGCCCCCCGGGGGCAAGAGACCCAGTACTTC
>-|TRBJ1-2|-|TRBV6-2/TRBV6-3
CASSPLHLGSTRDDLDYGYTF
TGTGCCAGCAGTCCATTACACCTTGGGAGTACTCGAGACGATCTGGACTATGGCTACACCTTC
>TRBD2|TRBJ2-5|few|TRBV7-8
CASSPGASGGPWETQYF
TGTGCCAGCAGCCCCGGGGCTAGCGGGGGGCCCTGGGAGACCCAGTACTTC
>-|TRBJ2-7|few|TRBV11-2
CASGAGGSYEQYF
TGTGCCAGCGGGGCCGGTGGGTCCTACGAGCAGTACTTC
>-|TRBJ1-5|-|TRBV15
CATSRARSNQPQHF
TGTGCCACCAGCAGAGCACGATCCAATCAGCCCCAGCATTTT
>-|TRBJ2-7|-|TRBV20-1
CSASQRGTYEQYF
TGCAGTGCGTCCCAAAGGGGCACCTACGAGCAGTACTTC
>-|TRBJ2-6|-|TRBV29-1
CSVDGGEQSGANVLTF
TGCAGCGTTGATGGTGGCGAGCAGTCTGGGGCCAACGTCCTGACTTTC
>-|TRBJ2-3|-|TRBV7-2
CASSLDPIGTDTQYF
TGTGCCAGCAGCTTAGACCCAATCGGCACAGATACGCAGTATTTT
>-|TRBJ1-2|-|TRBV2
CASRRTASRGYTF
TGTGCCAGCAGGAGGACTGCCTCGAGGGGCTACACCTTC
>-|TRBJ2-3|-|TRBV24-1
CATSDRRAPKEDTQYF
TGTGCCACCAGTGACAGAAGGGCCCCGAAGGAAGATACGCAGTATTTT
>-|TRBJ2-1|few|TRBV20-1
CSARYDPNNEQFF
TGCAGTGCTAGATATGACCCGAACAATGAGCAGTTCTTC
>TRBD1|TRBJ1-1|-|TRBV20-1
CSARGGLITEAFF
TGCAGTGCGAGAGGGGGCCTCATCACTGAAGCTTTCTTT
>-|TRBJ2-2|-|TRBV5-1
CASSFSGGELFF
TGCGCCAGCAGCTTTAGCGGCGGGGAGCTGTTTTTT